This T cell receptor beta chain was captured in a study of blood T cell dynamics during melanoma immunotherapy. Across the whole study: Patients with metastatic melanoma got pembrolizumab or nivolumab-ipilimumab as first-line care.

Concerning this clone: As yet, its antigen is unknown.

Germline values: CDR1 SQVTM, CDR2 ANQGSEA. The CDR3 covers 13 residues. Trimming pared 5 bases from V and 6 bases from J, leaving 11 bases between. Assay: immunoSEQ multiplex PCR; the TCRdb copy retains only in-frame clones and omits some. The sample lists about 16,000 clones, approximately 90% occurring once. Specified time point: pre-treatment baseline. Patients with prior systemic cancer treatment, concomitant immunosuppressants, or other active malignancies were excluded. Study results and caveats: PBMC repertoires of eventual disease-control patients split at W3 into clonality or diversity gains.

The rearrangement links TRBV29-1 to TRBJ1-6, with a weak D call TRBD1 (5 bases). This clonotype originated in a human donor with melanoma. The source material was blood, sampled from a patient treated with checkpoint blockade. The CDR3 bases are TGCAGCGTTTCAGACAGCGCTAATTCACCCCTCCACTTT. The encoded protein is CSVSDSANSPLHF.